Listed here are 19 T cell receptor beta chains from one sample, sequenced in a study of control samples from healthy donors and cancer patients. TCRdb's table, derived via immunoSEQ multiplex PCR, lists solely in-frame clones and lacks some. The sample lists about 63,000 clones; around 87% were seen once. Sequencing was performed on PBMCs. All receptors come from a woman between 55 and 75 years old with lung cancer.

This clone is medium-sized (0.01 to 0.1%) in the sample. Distinct nucleotide sequences in the sample also encode this CDR3. For the CDR3, the DNA is TGTGCCAGCTCACCAGGAGGGAACACTGAAGCTTTCTTT. This translates into CASSPGGNTEAFF. The chain uses TRBV18 and TRBJ1-1; the D is unclear. V was clipped by 2 bases and J by 1 base, with 5 bases between them. Germline V gene sequence: CDR1 KGHSH, CDR2 LQKENI. The CDR3 runs 13 residues.

The chain employs TRBV4-1 and TRBJ1-6; tentative D call: TRBD1 (5 bases). CDR1 is MGHRA and CDR2 is YSYEKL in the germline V gene. The CDR3 consists of 15 residues. Trimming took 0 bases from V and 9 from J, leaving 12 bases between them. The CDR3 loop reads CASSQDRLGTSPLHF. In nucleotides, the CDR3 is TGCGCCAGCAGCCAAGATAGGTTAGGGACTTCACCCCTCCACTTT.

The gene calls are TRBV10-3 and TRBJ2-7; 11 bases fit TRBD2. Germline loops: CDR1 ENHRY, CDR2 SYGVKD. This CDR3 has 14 amino acids. With 4 bases clipped from V and 4 bases from J, the junction kept 3 bases outside the gene matches. For the CDR3, the DNA is TGTGCCATCAGTGGGACTAGCGGGCCTTACGAGCAGTACTTC. Residues: CAISGTSGPYEQYF.

This chain links TRBV21-1 with TRBJ2-7; the table names TRBD2, a call not compared with the DNA. TRBV21-1 is classified as a pseudogene. This CDR3 is built from 16 residues. CDR3 DNA sequence: TGTGCCAGCAGCAAAACTAGCGGGGGGCCTGGCTACGAGCAGTACTTC. It translates to CASSKTSGGPGYEQYF.

This sequence joins TRBV4-2 and TRBJ1-6; D unresolved. This CDR3 has 15 residues. The V and J ends lost 2 bases and 12 bases respectively, with 17 bases between them. The germline CDR1 and CDR2 sequences are LGHNA and YNFKEQ. The CDR3 sequence is CASSQPNPGSEPLHF. The CDR3 DNA reads TGTGCCAGCAGCCAACCCAATCCGGGCTCGGAACCCCTCCACTTT.

With respect to this clone: Different DNA sequences within this sample yield the same CDR3. The rearrangement joins TRBV5-1 to TRBJ2-2, with D possibly being TRBD1 (5 bases). The V end was cut by 4 bases, the J end by 0 bases, with 13 bases between. Germline V gene data show CDR1 as SGHRS and CDR2 as YFSETQ. CDR3 length: 16 amino acids. CDR3 bases: TGCGCCAGCAGCCCGTTGACAGAAGCGAACACCGGGGAGCTGTTTTTT. Translation gives CASSPLTEANTGELFF.

The V gene is TRBV2, the J gene TRBJ2-5; D uncertain. Trimming pared 2 bases from V and 1 base from J, leaving 17 bases between. Germline CDR1 SNHLY, CDR2 FYNNEI. This CDR3 spans 17 amino acids. This CDR3 reads CASSERVALPRQETQYF. The CDR3 coding sequence is TGTGCCAGCAGTGAAAGGGTTGCCCTTCCGCGCCAAGAGACCCAGTACTTC. Complete variable domain (other parts from reference TRBV2 and TRBJ2-5): EPEVTQTPSHQVTQMGQEVILRCVPISNHLYFYWYRQILGQKVEFLVSFYNNEISEKSEIFDDQFSVERPDGSNFTLKIRSTKLEDSAMYFCASSERVALPRQETQYFGPGTRLLVL.

This chain connects TRBV6-5 to TRBJ1-1; D is unresolved. Per the germline V gene, CDR1 is MNHEY and CDR2 is SVGAGI. With 2 bases removed from V and 4 bases from J, the gap between germline ends came to 11 bases. This CDR3 region has 14 residues. The CDR3 DNA follows: TGTGCCAGCAGTTACGGTGGTCGAAGCACTGAAGCTTTCTTT. This codes for CASSYGGRSTEAFF.

CDR3 nucleotides: TGCGCCAGCAGTGAAGAGGGTAGTAATTCACCCCTCCACTTT. Translating it yields CASSEEGSNSPLHF. This chain joins TRBV10-2 and TRBJ1-6, with D unclear. Germline-derived CDR1 and CDR2 are WSHSY and SAAADI. The CDR3 has 14 amino acids. The V gene lost 3 bases and the J gene lost 6 bases, with 9 bases spanning the gap.

This clone appeared a few times. The CDR3, as DNA: TGTGCCAGCAGCGTCGGAGGGAAAATGAACACTGAAGCTTTCTTT. Its translation is CASSVGGKMNTEAFF. The chain combines TRBV9 with TRBJ1-1, with unresolved D. Germline V gene data show CDR1 as SGDLS and CDR2 as YYNGEE. The V end was cut by 2 bases, the J end by 0 bases, with 11 bases between. The CDR3 spans 15 residues.

CDR3 sequence reads: CASSYLQGYEQYF. The DNA of the CDR3 is TGTGCCAGCAGTTACTTGCAGGGCTACGAGCAGTACTTC. This chain connects TRBV6-5 to TRBJ2-7; TRBD1 is a possible D gene (5 bases). V lost 1 base to trimming and J lost 3 bases, with 7 bases between them. CDR3 length: 13 amino acids. Per germline, CDR1 MNHEY and CDR2 SVGAGI.

The chain combines TRBV12-5 with TRBJ2-7; 7 nucleotides align to TRBD1. The CDR3 spans 15 residues. Per the germline V gene, CDR1 is LGHNT and CDR2 is FRNRAP. Trimming cost V 4 bases and J 4 bases; bases outside gene matches: 10. The CDR3 region is CASGSPGQPPYEQYF. Here the CDR3 DNA reads TGTGCTAGTGGTTCGCCGGGACAGCCTCCTTACGAGCAGTACTTC.

The chain uses TRBV5-1 and TRBJ2-3, with 16 bases that match TRBD2. The CDR3 is made up of 19 amino acids. V was pared by 3 bases and J by 0 bases, with 7 bases of the junction left unmatched. Germline loops: CDR1 SGHRS, CDR2 YFSETQ. In DNA, the CDR3 is TGCGCCAGCAGCTCGACTGGGACTAGCGGGAGGGCTAGCACAGATACGCAGTATTTT. Protein product: CASSSTGTSGRASTDTQYF.

J is TRBJ2-1 and V is TRBV2; TRBD1 might be the D (6 bases). This CDR3 has 12 amino acids. Trimming removed 8 bases at V and 9 bases at J, with 14 bases between. Germline CDR1 and CDR2: SNHLY and FYNNEI. The chain's CDR3 is CASSFQGSEQFF. CDR3 DNA: TGTGCCAGCTCCTTCCAGGGGTCTGAGCAGTTCTTC.

This clone appeared a single time. The rearrangement links TRBV6-4 to TRBJ1-1; D is uncertain. The CDR3 runs to 16 residues. CDR1 is MRHNA and CDR2 is SNTAGT in the germline V gene. Trimming pared 6 bases from V and 1 base from J, leaving 18 bases between. As DNA, the CDR3 is TGTGCCAGCAGAAGTGACGGAGGCGCCAGGAACACTGAAGCTTTCTTT. It is translated as CASRSDGGARNTEAFF.

The V and J genes are TRBV5-6 and TRBJ1-6, with TRBD1 matching 7 bases. This CDR3 spans 16 amino acids. The germline V gene has CDR1 SGHDT and CDR2 YYEEEE. Germline trimming cut 2 bases from V and 6 bases from J; bases unmatched to any gene: 8. CDR3 loop: CASSFLSGQFNSPLHF. DNA of the CDR3: TGTGCCAGCAGCTTCCTCTCGGGACAGTTTAATTCACCCCTCCACTTT.

This clone has a handful of counts. The rearrangement joins TRBV2 to TRBJ2-7, with 10 bases aligning to TRBD1. Germline V gene lookup returns CDR1 SNHLY and CDR2 FYNNEI. The CDR3 sequence is 17 residues long. The trim removed 4 bases at V and 7 bases at J, leaving 16 bases unmatched. The CDR3 sequence is CASSAGLGRQGASEQYF. The CDR3 nucleotides read TGTGCCAGCAGTGCGGGGTTGGGTCGACAGGGGGCGAGTGAGCAGTACTTC.

This chain connects TRBV4-1 to TRBJ1-4; D ambiguous. CDR1 is MGHRA, CDR2 YSYEKL, per germline. V gave up 3 bases and J gave up 5 bases, with 16 bases separating them. This CDR3 region has 16 residues. Here the CDR3 DNA reads TGCGCCAGCAGCCATGTGGGGAGGAGGGAGAATGAAAAACTGTTTTTT. This codes for CASSHVGRRENEKLFF.

J is TRBJ2-1 and V is TRBV5-1, with D possibly matching TRBD1 (6 bases). V was cut by 3 bases and J by 6 bases, with 10 bases left in between. This CDR3 is 13 amino acids long. Germline CDR1 reads SGHRS; CDR2 reads YFSETQ. The CDR3 loop reads CASSSETGNEQFF. The CDR3 DNA follows: TGCGCCAGCAGCTCGGAGACAGGCAATGAGCAGTTCTTC.